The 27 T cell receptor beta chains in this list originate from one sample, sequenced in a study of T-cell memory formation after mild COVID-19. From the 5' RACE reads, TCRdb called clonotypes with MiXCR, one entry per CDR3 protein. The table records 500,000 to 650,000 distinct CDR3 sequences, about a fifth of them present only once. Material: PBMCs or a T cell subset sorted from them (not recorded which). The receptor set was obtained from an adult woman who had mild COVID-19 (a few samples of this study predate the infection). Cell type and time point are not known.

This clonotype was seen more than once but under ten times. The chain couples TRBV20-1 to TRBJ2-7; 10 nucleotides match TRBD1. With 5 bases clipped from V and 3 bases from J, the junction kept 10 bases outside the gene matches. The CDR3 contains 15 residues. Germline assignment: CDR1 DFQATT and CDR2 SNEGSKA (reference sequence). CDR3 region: CSAPTLGTGDYEQYF. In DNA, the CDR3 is TGCAGTGCTCCAACCCTCGGGACAGGGGACTACGAGCAGTACTTC.

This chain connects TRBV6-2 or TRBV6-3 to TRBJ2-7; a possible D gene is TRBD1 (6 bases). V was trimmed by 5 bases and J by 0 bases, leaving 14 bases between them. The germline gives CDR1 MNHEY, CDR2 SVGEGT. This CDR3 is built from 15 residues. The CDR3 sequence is CASSGTGHGSYEQYF. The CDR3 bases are TGTGCCAGCAGTGGCACAGGGCACGGCTCCTACGAGCAGTACTTC.

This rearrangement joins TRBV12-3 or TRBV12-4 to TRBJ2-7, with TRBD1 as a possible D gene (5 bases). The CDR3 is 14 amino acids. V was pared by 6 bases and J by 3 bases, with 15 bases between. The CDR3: CASRPGHSNYEQYF. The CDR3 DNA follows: TGTGCCAGCAGGCCCGGACACTCTAACTACGAGCAGTACTTC.

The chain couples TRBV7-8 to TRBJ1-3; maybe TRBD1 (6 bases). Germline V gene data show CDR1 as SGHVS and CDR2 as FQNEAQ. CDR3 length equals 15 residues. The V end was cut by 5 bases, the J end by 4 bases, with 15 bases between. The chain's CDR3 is CASSPRPGTGNTIYF. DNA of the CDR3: TGTGCCAGCAGCCCTCGTCCCGGGACAGGAAACACCATATATTTT.

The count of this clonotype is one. In DNA, the CDR3 is TGTGCCAGCAGCTTTCTCGGCACTAGCGGGGGCCTCACCTACAATGAGCAGTTCTTC. Its translation: CASSFLGTSGGLTYNEQFF. J is TRBJ2-1 and V is TRBV7-8; 11 bases line up with TRBD2. J was trimmed by 2 bases and V by 3 bases; bases with no gene match: 12. Germline V CDR1 and CDR2: SGHVS, FQNEAQ. This CDR3 has 19 amino acids.

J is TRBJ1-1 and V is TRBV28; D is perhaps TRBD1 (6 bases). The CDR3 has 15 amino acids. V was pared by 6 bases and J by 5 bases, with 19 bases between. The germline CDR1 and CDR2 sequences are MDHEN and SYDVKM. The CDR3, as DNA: TGTGCCAGCAGGATCTTCGAGGGGGGTGGGACTGAAGCTTTCTTT. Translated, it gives CASRIFEGGGTEAFF.

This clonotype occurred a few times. CDR3: CASSPWGGGDTQYF. The CDR3 region has the DNA TGTGCCAGCAGCCCGTGGGGTGGGGGGGATACGCAGTATTTT. The genes are TRBV12-3 or TRBV12-4 and TRBJ2-3; a possible D gene is TRBD2 (6 bases). The ends were cut back, 6 bases at V and 6 bases at J, with 16 bases in the middle. The CDR3 consists of 14 residues.

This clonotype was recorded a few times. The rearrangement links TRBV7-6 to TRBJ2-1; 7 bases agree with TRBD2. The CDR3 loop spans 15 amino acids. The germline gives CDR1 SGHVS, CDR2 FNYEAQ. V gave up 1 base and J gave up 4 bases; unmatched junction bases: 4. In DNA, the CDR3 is TGTGCCAGCAGCTTAGGCGGGGGAGAGTACAATGAGCAGTTCTTC. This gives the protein CASSLGGGEYNEQFF.

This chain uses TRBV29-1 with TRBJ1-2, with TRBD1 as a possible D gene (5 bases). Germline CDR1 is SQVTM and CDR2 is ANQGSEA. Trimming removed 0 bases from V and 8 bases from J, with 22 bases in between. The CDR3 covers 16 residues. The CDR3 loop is CSVEESGTPKLGGYTF. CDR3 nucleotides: TGCAGCGTTGAAGAATCCGGGACGCCCAAACTCGGGGGCTACACCTTC.

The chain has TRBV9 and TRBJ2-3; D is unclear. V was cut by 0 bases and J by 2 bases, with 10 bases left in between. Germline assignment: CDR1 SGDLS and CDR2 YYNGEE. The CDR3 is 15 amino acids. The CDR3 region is CASSVAPRDTDTQYF. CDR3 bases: TGTGCCAGCAGCGTAGCGCCCAGAGACACAGATACGCAGTATTTT.

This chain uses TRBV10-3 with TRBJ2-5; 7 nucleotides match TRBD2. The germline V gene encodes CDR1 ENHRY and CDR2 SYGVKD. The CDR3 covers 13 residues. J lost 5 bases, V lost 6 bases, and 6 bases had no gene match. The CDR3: CAIRASGRETQYF. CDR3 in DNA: TGTGCCATCAGAGCTAGCGGTCGGGAGACCCAGTACTTC.

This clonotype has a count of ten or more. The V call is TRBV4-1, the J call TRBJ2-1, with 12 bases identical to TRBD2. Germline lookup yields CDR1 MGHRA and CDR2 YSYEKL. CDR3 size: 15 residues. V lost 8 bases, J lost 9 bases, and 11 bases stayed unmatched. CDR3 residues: CASGTSGTSGSEQFF. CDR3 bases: TGCGCCAGCGGGACCTCCGGGACTAGCGGGTCTGAGCAGTTCTTC.

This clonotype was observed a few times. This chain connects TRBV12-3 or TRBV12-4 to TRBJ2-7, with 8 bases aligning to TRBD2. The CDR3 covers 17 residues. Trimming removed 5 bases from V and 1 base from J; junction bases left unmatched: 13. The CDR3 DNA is TGTGCCAGCAGTCGACGGTCGCGCGGGGGGTTTTCCTACGAGCAGTACTTC. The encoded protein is CASSRRSRGGFSYEQYF.

CDR3 loop: CASSSWGGAAPTRTEAFF. The CDR3 bases are TGTGCCAGCAGCTCCTGGGGTGGGGCAGCTCCTACGAGGACTGAAGCTTTCTTT. The gene calls are TRBV7-3 and TRBJ1-1, with D perhaps matching TRBD1 (5 bases). CDR3 length: 18 amino acids. In germline, CDR1 is SGHTA, CDR2 FQGTGA. V was cut by 4 bases and J by 5 bases, with 26 bases left in between. The full variable domain, rest sourced from reference TRBV7-3 and TRBJ1-1, is GAGVSQTPSNKVTEKGKYVELRCDPISGHTALYWYRQSLGQGPEFLIYFQGTGAADDSGLPNDRFFAVRPEGSVSTLKIQRTERGDSAVYLCASSSWGGAAPTRTEAFFGQGTRLTVV.

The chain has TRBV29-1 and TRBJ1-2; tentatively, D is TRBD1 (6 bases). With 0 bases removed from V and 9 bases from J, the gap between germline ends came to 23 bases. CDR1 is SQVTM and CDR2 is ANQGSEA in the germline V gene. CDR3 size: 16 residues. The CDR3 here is CSVEETGHPPFKSYTF. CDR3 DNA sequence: TGCAGCGTTGAAGAAACGGGACATCCGCCGTTTAAGAGCTACACCTTC.

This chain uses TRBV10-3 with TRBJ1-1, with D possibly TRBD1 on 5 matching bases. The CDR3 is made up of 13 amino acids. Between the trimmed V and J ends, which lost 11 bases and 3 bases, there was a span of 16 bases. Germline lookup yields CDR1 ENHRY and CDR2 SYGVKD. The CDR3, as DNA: TGTGCCGCAACGGACAACTGGGACACTGAAGCTTTCTTT. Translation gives CAATDNWDTEAFF.

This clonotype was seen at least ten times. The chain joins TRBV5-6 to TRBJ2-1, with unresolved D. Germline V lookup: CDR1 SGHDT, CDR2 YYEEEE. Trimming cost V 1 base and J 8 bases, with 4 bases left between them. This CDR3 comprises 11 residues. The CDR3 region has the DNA TGTGCCAGCAGCTTGAGGTATGAGCAGTTCTTC. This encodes CASSLRYEQFF.

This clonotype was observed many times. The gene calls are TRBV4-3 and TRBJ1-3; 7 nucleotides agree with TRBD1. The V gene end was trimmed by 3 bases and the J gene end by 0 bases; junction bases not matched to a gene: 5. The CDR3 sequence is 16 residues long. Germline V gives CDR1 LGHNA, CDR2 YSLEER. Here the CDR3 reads CASSHPGQFSGNTIYF. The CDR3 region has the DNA TGCGCCAGCAGCCACCCGGGACAGTTCTCTGGAAACACCATATATTTT.

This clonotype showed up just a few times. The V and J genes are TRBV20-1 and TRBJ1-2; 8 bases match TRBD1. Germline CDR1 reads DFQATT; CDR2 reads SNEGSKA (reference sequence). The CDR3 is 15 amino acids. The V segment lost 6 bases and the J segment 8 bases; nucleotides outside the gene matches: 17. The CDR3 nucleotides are TGCAGTGCAATTGACCGGACAGGGTATTTGGACGGCTACACCTTC. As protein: CSAIDRTGYLDGYTF.

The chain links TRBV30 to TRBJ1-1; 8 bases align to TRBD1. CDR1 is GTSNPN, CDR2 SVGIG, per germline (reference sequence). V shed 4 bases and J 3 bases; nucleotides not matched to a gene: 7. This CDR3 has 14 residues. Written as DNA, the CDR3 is TGTGCCTGGACTAGACAGGGGTGGGACACTGAAGCTTTCTTT. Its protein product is CAWTRQGWDTEAFF.

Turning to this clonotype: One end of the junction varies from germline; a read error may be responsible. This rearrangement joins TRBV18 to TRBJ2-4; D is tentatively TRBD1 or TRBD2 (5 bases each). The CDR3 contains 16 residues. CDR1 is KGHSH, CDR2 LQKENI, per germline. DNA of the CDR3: TGTGCCAGCTCATTATCATCGGGTGCTCAGAGGGGAGTAAAGTGCTTC. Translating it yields CASSLSSGAQRGVKCF.

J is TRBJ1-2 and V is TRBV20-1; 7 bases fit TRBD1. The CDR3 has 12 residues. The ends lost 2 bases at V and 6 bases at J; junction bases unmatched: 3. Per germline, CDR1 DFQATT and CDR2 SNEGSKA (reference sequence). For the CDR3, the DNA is TGCAGTGCTAGAAACCAGGGGGATGGCTACACCTTC. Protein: CSARNQGDGYTF.

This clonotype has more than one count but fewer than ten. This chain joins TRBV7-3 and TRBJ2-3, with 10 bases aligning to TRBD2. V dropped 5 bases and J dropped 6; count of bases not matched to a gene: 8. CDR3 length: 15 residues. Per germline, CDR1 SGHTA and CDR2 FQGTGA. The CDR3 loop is CASSPRAGGVDTQYF. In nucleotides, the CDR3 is TGTGCCAGCAGCCCCCGAGCGGGAGGGGTGGATACGCAGTATTTT.

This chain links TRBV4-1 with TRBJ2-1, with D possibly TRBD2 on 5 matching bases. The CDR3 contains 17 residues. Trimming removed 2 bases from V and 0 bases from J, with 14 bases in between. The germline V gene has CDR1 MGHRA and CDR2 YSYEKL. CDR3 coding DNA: TGCGCCAGCAGCCAAATTTTGGGAGTGGGCTCCTACAATGAGCAGTTCTTC. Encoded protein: CASSQILGVGSYNEQFF.

CDR3 in amino acids: CASTRGQPIVAFF. Written as DNA, the CDR3 is TGTGCCAGCACCCGGGGCCAGCCAATTGTGGCTTTCTTT. This sequence joins TRBV12-3 or TRBV12-4 and TRBJ1-1, with TRBD1 as a possible D gene (5 bases). The CDR3 runs 13 residues. Trimming removed 7 bases at V and 11 bases at J, with 20 bases between.

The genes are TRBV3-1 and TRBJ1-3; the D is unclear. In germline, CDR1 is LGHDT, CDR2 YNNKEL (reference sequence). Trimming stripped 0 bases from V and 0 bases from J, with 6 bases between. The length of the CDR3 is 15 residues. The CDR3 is CASSQELTSGNTIYF. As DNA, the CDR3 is TGTGCCAGCAGCCAAGAATTGACCTCTGGAAACACCATATATTTT.

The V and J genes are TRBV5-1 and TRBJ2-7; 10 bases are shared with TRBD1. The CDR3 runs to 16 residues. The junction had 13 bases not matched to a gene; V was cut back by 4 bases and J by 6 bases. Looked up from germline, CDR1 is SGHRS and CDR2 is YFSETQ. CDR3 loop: CASSPHAPGTGVEQYF. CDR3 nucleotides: TGCGCCAGCAGCCCCCACGCACCGGGGACAGGGGTCGAGCAGTACTTC.